Each of the 25 T cell receptor beta chains below was sequenced from the same sample in a study of T cell changes during pregnancy in multiple sclerosis. The table came from immunoSEQ multiplex PCR; TCRdb's copy has only in-frame clones and leaves some out. Here the sample spans tens of thousands of clones, under 95% being singletons. Specimen: peripheral blood, collected in the third trimester of pregnancy. These receptors were obtained from a female donor with multiple sclerosis, enrolled in a pregnancy study.

The chain is built from TRBV6-1 and TRBJ2-7, with a tentative D call TRBD1 (5 bases). V dropped 8 bases and J dropped 1 base, with 15 bases sitting between them. Germline V gene data show CDR1 as MNHNS and CDR2 as SASEGT. The CDR3 has 14 residues. CDR3 residues: CASSAQGGSYEQYF. The DNA for the CDR3 is TGTGCCAGCTCCGCCCAGGGCGGATCCTACGAGCAGTACTTC.

J is TRBJ2-5 and V is TRBV5-8; 11 nucleotides match TRBD2. There are 16 residues in the CDR3. V was clipped by 0 bases and J by 4 bases; unmatched bases: 5. The V gene's germline CDR1 is SGHTS and CDR2 YDEGEE. The CDR3 DNA reads as TGTGCCAGCAGCTTGGCCCTTACTAGCGGGGGAGAGACCCAGTACTTC. As protein: CASSLALTSGGETQYF.

The chain combines TRBV19 with TRBJ2-3, with D tentatively TRBD1 (6 bases). Looked up from germline, CDR1 is LNHDA and CDR2 is SQIVND (reference sequence). The length of the CDR3 is 16 residues. V was cut by 8 bases and J by 3 bases, with 21 bases left in between. The CDR3 nucleotides read TGTGCCAGTCGGAGCAAACAGGGTTTCCCGACAGATACGCAGTATTTT. It is translated as CASRSKQGFPTDTQYF.

The chain links TRBV18 to TRBJ1-5, with a tentative D call TRBD1 (6 bases). Trimming left V 3 bases short and J 7 bases short, with 16 bases between. Per the germline V gene, CDR1 is KGHSH and CDR2 is LQKENI. CDR3 size: 15 residues. CDR3 in DNA: TGTGCCAGCTCACCGAGGGGGGGGGCGCCCCAGCCCCAGCATTTT. Residues: CASSPRGGAPQPQHF.

This clone was recorded at least ten times. The genes are TRBV7-2 and TRBJ2-1, with D tentatively TRBD2 (7 bases). The CDR3 runs 13 residues. With 3 bases removed from V and 8 bases from J, the gap between germline ends came to 11 bases. Per germline, CDR1 SGHTA and CDR2 FQGNSA. CDR3 bases: TGTGCCAGCAGCTTCTGGGGGGGGCATGAGCAGTTCTTC. Translation: CASSFWGGHEQFF.

The gene calls are TRBV5-1 and TRBJ1-2; the match to TRBD1 covers 7 bases. The CDR3 loop spans 13 amino acids. V shed 4 bases, J shed 2 bases, and the junction held 2 bases outside the gene matches. The germline CDR1 and CDR2 sequences are SGHRS and YFSETQ. The CDR3 DNA reads TGCGCCAGCAGCCCGACAGGGAACTATGGCTACACCTTC. Amino acids: CASSPTGNYGYTF.

This sequence joins TRBV18 and TRBJ2-7; TRBD1 is a possible D gene (6 bases). The CDR3 consists of 14 residues. V was trimmed by 4 bases and J by 0 bases, leaving 10 bases between them. The germline V gene has CDR1 KGHSH and CDR2 LQKENI. CDR3 region: CASSRAGDSYEQYF. The CDR3 bases are TGTGCCAGCTCACGAGCAGGGGACTCCTACGAGCAGTACTTC. Combining the CDR3 with reference TRBV18 and TRBJ2-7 gives the whole variable domain NAGVMQNPRHLVRRRGQEARLRCSPMKGHSHVYWYRQLPEEGLKFMVYLQKENIIDESGMPKERFSAEFPKEGPSILRIQQVVRGDSAAYFCASSRAGDSYEQYFGPGTRLTVT.

V usage is TRBV4-1 and J usage is TRBJ1-5, with D unresolved. The CDR3 has 17 amino acids. Germline V gives CDR1 MGHRA, CDR2 YSYEKL. Trimming removed 0 bases at V and 7 bases at J, with 19 bases between. The chain's CDR3 is CASSQDRGVWRYQPQHF. In DNA, the CDR3 is TGCGCCAGCAGCCAAGATCGCGGGGTCTGGAGGTACCAGCCCCAGCATTTT.

As regards this clone: The same CDR3 arises from other DNA sequences in this sample as well. This chain links TRBV6-1 with TRBJ2-1; D is unclear. CDR3 length: 15 residues. In germline, CDR1 is MNHNS, CDR2 SASEGT. V was trimmed by 1 base and J by 0 bases, leaving 7 bases between them. As DNA, the CDR3 is TGTGCCAGCAGTGAAGTGGCAGGCTCCTACAATGAGCAGTTCTTC. Amino acid sequence: CASSEVAGSYNEQFF.

This chain links TRBV2 with TRBJ2-7; weak D call: TRBD1 (6 bases). The CDR3 is made up of 16 amino acids. V was clipped by 2 bases and J by 4 bases, with 18 bases between them. From germline, CDR1 is SNHLY and CDR2 FYNNEI. CDR3 sequence reads: CASSELWEQGFYEQYF. The CDR3 DNA reads TGTGCCAGCAGTGAATTATGGGAGCAGGGGTTTTACGAGCAGTACTTC.

The chain recombines TRBV13 with TRBJ1-4, with a possible D match to TRBD1 (5 bases). Looked up from germline, CDR1 is PRHDT and CDR2 is FYEKMQ (reference sequence). This CDR3 contains 13 residues. Trimming cost V 5 bases and J 7 bases, with 11 bases left between them. In DNA form, the CDR3 reads TGTGCCAGCAGCCAAACAGGTATTGAAAAACTGTTTTTT. Its translation is CASSQTGIEKLFF.

The chain couples TRBV6-5 to TRBJ2-1; D gene uncertain. CDR1 and CDR2 (germline): MNHEY, SVGAGI. CDR3 length: 13 amino acids. Trimming took off 5 bases at V and 8 bases at J, with 13 bases between the two ends. The CDR3 nucleotides read TGTGCCAGCAGTGATTCCCCACACGATGAGCAGTTCTTC. This translates into CASSDSPHDEQFF.

This chain connects TRBV4-1 to TRBJ1-1; the D gene is possibly TRBD1 (5 bases). The germline V gene has CDR1 MGHRA and CDR2 YSYEKL. The CDR3 is made up of 15 amino acids. Trimming removed 4 bases from V and 0 bases from J, with 12 bases in between. The CDR3 sequence is CASSLLWGMNTEAFF. As DNA, the CDR3 is TGCGCCAGCAGCCTCCTTTGGGGCATGAACACTGAAGCTTTCTTT.

V and J are TRBV28 and TRBJ1-6; TRBD1 is a possible D gene (5 bases). From germline, CDR1 is MDHEN and CDR2 SYDVKM. Trimming pared 7 bases from V and 10 bases from J, leaving 14 bases between. This CDR3 region has 13 residues. The DNA for the CDR3 is TGTGCCAGCAAGTACGGGGGTCCCTCACCCCTCCACTTT. Its protein is CASKYGGPSPLHF.

A note on this clone: The DNA is omitted, as the CDR3 cannot be located on it reliably, and the CDR3 follows TCRdb's listing. V gene TRBV10-3 combines with J gene TRBJ2-1; no check of the table's D call, TRBD2, against the DNA was made. CDR1 is ENHRY, CDR2 SYGVKD, per germline. The CDR3 spans 16 residues, counting both ends. The CDR3 spells CAISDFRGSSYNEQFF.

The chain uses TRBV27 and TRBJ1-2, with 10 nucleotides matching TRBD1. Germline CDR1 and CDR2: MNHEY and SMNVEV (reference sequence). After removal of 2 bases from V and 3 bases from J, the junction contained 3 bases not matched to a gene. There are 15 residues in the CDR3. CDR3 nucleotides: TGTGCCAGCAGTTTAGTGGGGACAGGGGACTATGGCTACACCTTC. Translation: CASSLVGTGDYGYTF.

This clone appeared a single time. The chain employs TRBV19 and TRBJ1-5, with D uncertain. Deletions cut 3 bases from V and 6 bases from J, with 9 bases between. Germline CDR1 is LNHDA and CDR2 is SQIVND (reference sequence). CDR3 size: 13 residues. CDR3 DNA: TGTGCCAGTAGTATCCGACTGTTTCAGCCCCAGCATTTT. This codes for CASSIRLFQPQHF.

The chain has TRBV29-1 and TRBJ1-4; unclear D gene. Germline V CDR1 and CDR2: SQVTM, ANQGSEA. This CDR3 has 13 residues. V was shortened by 7 bases and J by 7 bases, with 16 bases between the two germline ends. CDR3 in DNA: TGCAGCGCAAACAGAAATCGGGGTGAAAAACTGTTTTTT. Translated: CSANRNRGEKLFF. Complete variable domain (other parts from reference TRBV29-1 and TRBJ1-4): SAVISQKPSRDICQRGTSLTIQCQVDSQVTMMFWYRQQPGQSLTLIATANQGSEATYESGFVIDKFPISRPNLTFSTLTVSNMSPEDSSIYLCSANRNRGEKLFFGSGTQLSVL.

The chain uses TRBV15 and TRBJ2-1; 7 bases are shared with TRBD2. From germline, CDR1 is LNHNV and CDR2 YYDKDF (reference sequence). V lost 3 bases to trimming and J lost 9 bases; unmatched junction nucleotides: 5. There are 13 residues in the CDR3. DNA of the CDR3: TGTGCCACCAGCAGGGGGGGGTTGATTGAGCAGTTCTTC. Translating it yields CATSRGGLIEQFF.

This CDR3 is CASRPDGGGNSPLHF. CDR3 nucleotides: TGCGCCAGCCGACCTGATGGGGGGGGGAATTCACCCCTCCACTTT. J is TRBJ1-6 and V is TRBV5-1; tentatively, D is TRBD1 (5 bases). This CDR3 has 15 amino acids. V lost 7 bases, J lost 7 bases, and 18 bases lay in between. Per germline, CDR1 SGHRS and CDR2 YFSETQ. The full variable domain, in which reference TRBV5-1 and TRBJ1-6 provide the parts outside the CDR3, is KAGVTQTPRYLIKTRGQQVTLSCSPISGHRSVSWYQQTPGQGLQFLFEYFSETQRNKGNFPGRFSGRQFSNSRSEMNVSTLELGDSALYLCASRPDGGGNSPLHFGNGTRLTVT.

The V gene is TRBV10-3, the J gene TRBJ1-2; 7 bases are shared with TRBD1. The J segment lost 3 bases and the V segment lost 11 bases, leaving 6 bases of the junction unmatched. This CDR3 has 12 amino acids. Germline V lookup: CDR1 ENHRY, CDR2 SYGVKD. The CDR3 sequence: CAAATGDYGYTF. The CDR3 region has the DNA TGTGCCGCCGCTACAGGGGACTATGGCTACACCTTC.

This clone came up once. The genes are TRBV2 and TRBJ2-5; no definite D call. Trimming took 6 bases from V and 4 from J, leaving 9 bases between them. Germline V gene lookup returns CDR1 SNHLY and CDR2 FYNNEI. This CDR3 contains 12 residues. The CDR3: CASSQRSETQYF. The CDR3 coding sequence is TGTGCCAGCAGCCAACGGTCAGAGACCCAGTACTTC. The variable domain in full, with the rest retrieved from reference TRBV2 and TRBJ2-5, is EPEVTQTPSHQVTQMGQEVILRCVPISNHLYFYWYRQILGQKVEFLVSFYNNEISEKSEIFDDQFSVERPDGSNFTLKIRSTKLEDSAMYFCASSQRSETQYFGPGTRLLVL.

V and J are TRBV5-3 and TRBJ2-7; D perhaps matches TRBD2 (6 bases). TRBV5-3 qualifies as an ORF whose function is uncertain. Trimming stripped 2 bases from V and 3 bases from J, with 15 bases between. This CDR3 has 15 amino acids. In DNA, the CDR3 is TGTGCCAGAAGCTTTTATGGCGGGGCGAACTACGAGCAGTACTTC. Its translation is CARSFYGGANYEQYF.

CDR3 in amino acids: CASSFPSRDRGGYTF. The CDR3 DNA reads as TGTGCCAGCAGTTTCCCCTCCCGGGACAGGGGGGGCTACACCTTC. V gene TRBV28 combines with J gene TRBJ1-2; 11 bases fit TRBD1. Germline V CDR1 and CDR2: MDHEN, SYDVKM. V gave up 3 bases and J gave up 8 bases; unmatched junction bases: 8. The CDR3 contains 15 residues.

There are a few counts of this clone. This chain joins TRBV29-1 and TRBJ1-1; unclear D gene. The ends were cut back, 3 bases at V and 5 bases at J, with 7 bases in the middle. Germline CDR1 is SQVTM and CDR2 is ANQGSEA. This CDR3 contains 11 residues. CDR3 nucleotide sequence: TGCAGCGTTGACGAGAGGACTGAAGCTTTCTTT. This translates into CSVDERTEAFF.